The 8 T cell receptor beta chains given below trace back to one sample, sequenced in a study of blood T cell repertoires in COVID-19. Assay used: immunoSEQ multiplex PCR; TCRdb lists only in-frame clones, some missing. The sample lists 250,000 to 350,000 clones, nearly 90% occurring once. The sample taken for sequencing was PBMCs or T cells enriched from blood (not recorded which). These receptors originate from a woman in her twenties or thirties who had recovered from COVID-19.

The CDR3 spells CSASDSEHYYEQYF. The DNA of the CDR3 is TGCAGTGCTAGTGATTCTGAACACTACTACGAGCAGTACTTC. This rearrangement joins TRBV20-1 to TRBJ2-7, with no clear D. The CDR3 consists of 14 residues. Looked up from germline, CDR1 is DFQATT and CDR2 is SNEGSKA (reference sequence). The ends were cut back, 3 bases at V and 3 bases at J, with 15 bases in the middle.

The chain links TRBV11-2 to TRBJ1-6; perhaps TRBD1 as D (5 bases). V was trimmed by 1 base and J by 6 bases, leaving 16 bases between them. Germline V gene data show CDR1 as SGHAT and CDR2 as FQNNGV. The CDR3 runs 17 residues. DNA for the CDR3: TGTGCCAGCAGCTTAGGTTCCCGCAGGGCGTTTAATTCACCCCTCCACTTT. This gives the protein CASSLGSRRAFNSPLHF.

V and J are TRBV18 and TRBJ2-5; unclear D gene. Germline loops: CDR1 KGHSH, CDR2 LQKENI. The V end was cut by 2 bases, the J end by 5 bases, with 18 bases between. The length of the CDR3 is 16 residues. CDR3 sequence reads: CASSPTSASGSETQYF. The CDR3 DNA reads as TGTGCCAGCTCACCAACTTCAGCTAGTGGATCGGAGACCCAGTACTTC. The complete variable domain, with remaining parts taken from reference TRBV18 and TRBJ2-5, reads NAGVMQNPRHLVRRRGQEARLRCSPMKGHSHVYWYRQLPEEGLKFMVYLQKENIIDESGMPKERFSAEFPKEGPSILRIQQVVRGDSAAYFCASSPTSASGSETQYFGPGTRLLVL.

This clone was recorded a few times. The chain combines TRBV7-9 with TRBJ1-2; TRBD1 matches 7 bases. Germline CDR1 and CDR2: SEHNR and FQNEAQ (reference sequence). The length of the CDR3 is 15 residues. After removal of 1 base from V and 5 bases from J, the junction contained 7 bases not matched to a gene. The CDR3 DNA reads as TGTGCCAGCAGCTTAGTGGCACAGGGGCCTTATGGCTACACCTTC. Its translation: CASSLVAQGPYGYTF.

This clone was counted once. The rearrangement uses TRBV5-1 and TRBJ1-1; tentative D call: TRBD1 (5 bases). This CDR3 is 17 amino acids long. Trimming shortened V by 1 base and J by 3 bases, and 19 bases separated the two germline ends. Germline V gene lookup returns CDR1 SGHRS and CDR2 YFSETQ. In nucleotides, the CDR3 is TGCGCCAGCAGCTTGTCAAGGCCTCCAGGGTCAGACACTGAAGCTTTCTTT. Translating it yields CASSLSRPPGSDTEAFF.

The gene calls are TRBV5-1 and TRBJ2-7, with 7 bases matching TRBD2. Unmatched junction bases numbered 15, after V lost 0 bases and J lost 6 bases. CDR1 and CDR2 (germline): SGHRS, YFSETQ. CDR3 length: 17 amino acids. This CDR3 is CASSLVRASGGFGEQYF. The CDR3 bases are TGCGCCAGCAGCTTGGTGCGGGCCTCGGGAGGTTTCGGCGAGCAGTACTTC.

The rearrangement joins TRBV7-3 to TRBJ2-2; weak D call: TRBD2 (6 bases). V was trimmed by 3 bases and J by 0 bases, leaving 11 bases between them. CDR3 length: 16 residues. Looked up from germline, CDR1 is SGHTA and CDR2 is FQGTGA. The CDR3 reads CASSFSREANTGELFF. The DNA of the CDR3 is TGTGCCAGCAGCTTTTCCAGGGAGGCGAACACCGGGGAGCTGTTTTTT.

The table lists this clone with a few counts. The V and J genes are TRBV29-1 and TRBJ1-2; 12 bases are a match to TRBD1. From germline, CDR1 is SQVTM and CDR2 ANQGSEA. The CDR3 consists of 15 residues. Losses at the gene ends were 6 bases for V and 9 bases for J; bases not matched to a gene: 14. The CDR3 DNA is TGCAGCGTCTCCGATCCCGGGACAGGGGGCATAAGCTACACCTTC. Translating gives CSVSDPGTGGISYTF.